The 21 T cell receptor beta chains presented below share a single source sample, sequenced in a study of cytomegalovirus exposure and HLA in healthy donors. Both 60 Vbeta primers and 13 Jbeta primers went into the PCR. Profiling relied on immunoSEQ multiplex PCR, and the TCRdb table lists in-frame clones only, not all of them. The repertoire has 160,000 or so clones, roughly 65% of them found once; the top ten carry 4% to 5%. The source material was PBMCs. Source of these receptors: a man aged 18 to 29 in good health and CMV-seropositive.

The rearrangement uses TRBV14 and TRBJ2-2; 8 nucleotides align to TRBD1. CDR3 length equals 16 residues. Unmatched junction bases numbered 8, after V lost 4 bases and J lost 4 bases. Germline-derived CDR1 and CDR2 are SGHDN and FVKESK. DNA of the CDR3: TGTGCCAGCAGCCTACGACAGGGGATGGGCACCGGGGAGCTGTTTTTT. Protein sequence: CASSLRQGMGTGELFF.

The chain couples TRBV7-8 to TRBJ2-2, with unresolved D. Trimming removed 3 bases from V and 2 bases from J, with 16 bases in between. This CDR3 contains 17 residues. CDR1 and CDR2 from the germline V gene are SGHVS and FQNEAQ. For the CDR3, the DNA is TGTGCCAGCAGCTTGATGCACCCCGGTCCCAACACCGGGGAGCTGTTTTTT. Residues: CASSLMHPGPNTGELFF.

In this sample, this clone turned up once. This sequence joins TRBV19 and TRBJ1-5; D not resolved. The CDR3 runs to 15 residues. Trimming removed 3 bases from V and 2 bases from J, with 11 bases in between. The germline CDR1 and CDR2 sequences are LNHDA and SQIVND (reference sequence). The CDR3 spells CASSIRGIGNQPQHF. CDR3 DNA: TGTGCCAGTAGTATTAGAGGTATCGGCAATCAGCCCCAGCATTTT.

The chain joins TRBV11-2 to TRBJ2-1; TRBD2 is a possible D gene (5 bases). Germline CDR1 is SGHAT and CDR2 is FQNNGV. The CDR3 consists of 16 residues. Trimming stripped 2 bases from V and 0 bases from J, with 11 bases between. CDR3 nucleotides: TGTGCCAGCAGCTTAAGTAGCGCGAGCTCCTACAATGAGCAGTTCTTC. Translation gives CASSLSSASSYNEQFF.

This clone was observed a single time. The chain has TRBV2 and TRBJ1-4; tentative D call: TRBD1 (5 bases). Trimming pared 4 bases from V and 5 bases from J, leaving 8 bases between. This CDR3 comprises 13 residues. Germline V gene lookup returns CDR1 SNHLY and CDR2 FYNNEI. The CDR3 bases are TGTGCCAGCAGTGCGGACACAAATGAAAAACTGTTTTTT. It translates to CASSADTNEKLFF.

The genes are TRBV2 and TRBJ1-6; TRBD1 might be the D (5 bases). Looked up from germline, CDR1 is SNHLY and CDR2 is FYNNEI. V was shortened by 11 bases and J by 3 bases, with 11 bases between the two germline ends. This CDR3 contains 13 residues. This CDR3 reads CAGGRVYNSPLHF. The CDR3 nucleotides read TGTGCCGGGGGGAGAGTCTATAATTCACCCCTCCACTTT.

The CDR3 nucleotides are TGTGCCAGCCGCACCACCAAAGAGGGAAGGATGAACACTGAAGCTTTCTTT. Residues: CASRTTKEGRMNTEAFF. The rearrangement uses TRBV19 and TRBJ1-1; unclear D gene. This CDR3 contains 17 residues. Germline V gene sequence: CDR1 LNHDA, CDR2 SQIVND (reference sequence). The V gene lost 9 bases and the J gene lost 0 bases, with 23 bases spanning the gap.

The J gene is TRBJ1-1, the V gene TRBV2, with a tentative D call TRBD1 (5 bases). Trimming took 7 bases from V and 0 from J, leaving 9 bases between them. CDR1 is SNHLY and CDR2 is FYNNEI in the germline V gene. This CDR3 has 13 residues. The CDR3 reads CASIRDLNTEAFF. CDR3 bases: TGTGCCAGCATAAGGGACTTGAACACTGAAGCTTTCTTT.

CDR3 DNA: TGCGCCAGCAGCTTGGGTGACCAGGGGATCGAAGCTTTCTTT. Translated, it gives CASSLGDQGIEAFF. The genes are TRBV5-1 and TRBJ1-1; D is possibly TRBD1 (6 bases). The CDR3 totals 14 residues. Germline CDR1 is SGHRS and CDR2 is YFSETQ. Trimming shortened V by 0 bases and J by 8 bases, and 14 bases separated the two germline ends.

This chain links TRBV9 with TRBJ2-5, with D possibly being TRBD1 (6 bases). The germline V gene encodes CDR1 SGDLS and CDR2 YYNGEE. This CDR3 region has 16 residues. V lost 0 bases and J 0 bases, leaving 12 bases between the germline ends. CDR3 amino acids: CASSVGVGGDQETQYF. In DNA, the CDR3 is TGTGCCAGCAGCGTAGGGGTAGGGGGAGACCAAGAGACCCAGTACTTC.

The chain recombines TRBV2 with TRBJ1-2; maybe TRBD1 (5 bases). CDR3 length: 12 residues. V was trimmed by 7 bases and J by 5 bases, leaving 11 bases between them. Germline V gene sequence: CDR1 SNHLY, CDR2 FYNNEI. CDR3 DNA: TGTGCCAGCACTCTGGGGGGTTATGGCTACACCTTC. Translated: CASTLGGYGYTF. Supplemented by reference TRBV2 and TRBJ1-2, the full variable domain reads EPEVTQTPSHQVTQMGQEVILRCVPISNHLYFYWYRQILGQKVEFLVSFYNNEISEKSEIFDDQFSVERPDGSNFTLKIRSTKLEDSAMYFCASTLGGYGYTFGSGTRLTVV.

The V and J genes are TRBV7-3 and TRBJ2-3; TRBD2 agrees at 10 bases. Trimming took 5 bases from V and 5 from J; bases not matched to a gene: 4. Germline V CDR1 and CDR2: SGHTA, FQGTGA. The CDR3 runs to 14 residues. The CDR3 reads CASSLAGAGDTQYF. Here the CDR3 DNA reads TGTGCCAGCAGCCTAGCGGGGGCGGGAGATACGCAGTATTTT.

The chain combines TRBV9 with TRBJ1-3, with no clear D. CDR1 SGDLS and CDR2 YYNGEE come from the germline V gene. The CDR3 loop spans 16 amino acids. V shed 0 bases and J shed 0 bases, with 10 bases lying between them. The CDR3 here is CASSVEGLPSGNTIYF. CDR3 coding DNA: TGTGCCAGCAGCGTAGAAGGACTACCCTCTGGAAACACCATATATTTT.

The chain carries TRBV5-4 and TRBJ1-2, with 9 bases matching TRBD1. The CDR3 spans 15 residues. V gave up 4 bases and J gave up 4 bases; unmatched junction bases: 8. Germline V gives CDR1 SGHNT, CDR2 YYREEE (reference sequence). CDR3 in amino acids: CASSAQGARGYGYTF. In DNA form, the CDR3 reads TGTGCCAGCAGCGCACAGGGGGCGAGGGGCTATGGCTACACCTTC.

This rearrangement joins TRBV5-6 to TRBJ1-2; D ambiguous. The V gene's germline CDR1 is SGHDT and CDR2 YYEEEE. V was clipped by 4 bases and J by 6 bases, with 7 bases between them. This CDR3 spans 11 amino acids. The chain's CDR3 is CASSASNGYTF. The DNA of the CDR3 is TGTGCCAGCAGCGCGAGTAATGGCTACACCTTC.

DNA for the CDR3: TGTGCCAGCCACCCAAGCGGGGGCCTCACCGGGGAGCTGTTTTTT. Translated: CASHPSGGLTGELFF. This chain connects TRBV2 to TRBJ2-2, with TRBD2 matching 8 bases. Germline values: CDR1 SNHLY, CDR2 FYNNEI. Trimming cost V 8 bases and J 4 bases; bases outside gene matches: 9. This CDR3 has 15 amino acids.

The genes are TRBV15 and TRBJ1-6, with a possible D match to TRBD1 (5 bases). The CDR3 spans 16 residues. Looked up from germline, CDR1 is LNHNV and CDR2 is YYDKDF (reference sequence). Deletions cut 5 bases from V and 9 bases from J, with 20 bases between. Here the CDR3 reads CATSGNSGALFSPLHF. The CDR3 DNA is TGTGCCACCAGCGGCAACAGTGGGGCGCTTTTTTCACCCCTCCACTTT.

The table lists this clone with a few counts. CDR3: CSVEQGGGDTQYF. The CDR3 DNA is TGCAGCGTTGAACAGGGAGGGGGAGATACGCAGTATTTT. J is TRBJ2-3 and V is TRBV29-1; maybe TRBD2 (7 bases). V was shortened by 2 bases and J by 5 bases, with 11 bases between the two germline ends. Germline lookup yields CDR1 SQVTM and CDR2 ANQGSEA. The CDR3 is made up of 13 amino acids.

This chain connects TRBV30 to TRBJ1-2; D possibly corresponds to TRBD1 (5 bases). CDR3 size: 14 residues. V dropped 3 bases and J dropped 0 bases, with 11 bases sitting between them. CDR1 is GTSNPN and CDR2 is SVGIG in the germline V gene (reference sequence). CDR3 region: CAWRGGRANYGYTF. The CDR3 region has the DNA TGTGCCTGGAGGGGGGGGAGGGCTAACTATGGCTACACCTTC.

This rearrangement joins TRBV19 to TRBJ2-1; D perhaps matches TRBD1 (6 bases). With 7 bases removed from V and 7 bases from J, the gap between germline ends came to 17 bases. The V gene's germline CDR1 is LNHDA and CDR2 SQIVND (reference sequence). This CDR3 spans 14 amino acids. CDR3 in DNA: TGTGCCAGTATAGGGACAAGGTTTGGAAATGAGCAGTTCTTC. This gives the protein CASIGTRFGNEQFF.

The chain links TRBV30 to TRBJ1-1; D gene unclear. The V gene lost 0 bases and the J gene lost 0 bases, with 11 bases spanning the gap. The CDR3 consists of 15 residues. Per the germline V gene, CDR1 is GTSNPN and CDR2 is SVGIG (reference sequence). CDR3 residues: CAWSVREVMNTEAFF. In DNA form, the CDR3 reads TGTGCCTGGAGTGTACGGGAAGTGATGAACACTGAAGCTTTCTTT. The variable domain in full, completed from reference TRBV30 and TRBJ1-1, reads SQTIHQWPATLVQPVGSPLSLECTVEGTSNPNLYWYRQAAGRGLQLLFYSVGIGQISSEVPQNLSASRPQDRQFILSSKKLLLSDSGFYLCAWSVREVMNTEAFFGQGTRLTVV.